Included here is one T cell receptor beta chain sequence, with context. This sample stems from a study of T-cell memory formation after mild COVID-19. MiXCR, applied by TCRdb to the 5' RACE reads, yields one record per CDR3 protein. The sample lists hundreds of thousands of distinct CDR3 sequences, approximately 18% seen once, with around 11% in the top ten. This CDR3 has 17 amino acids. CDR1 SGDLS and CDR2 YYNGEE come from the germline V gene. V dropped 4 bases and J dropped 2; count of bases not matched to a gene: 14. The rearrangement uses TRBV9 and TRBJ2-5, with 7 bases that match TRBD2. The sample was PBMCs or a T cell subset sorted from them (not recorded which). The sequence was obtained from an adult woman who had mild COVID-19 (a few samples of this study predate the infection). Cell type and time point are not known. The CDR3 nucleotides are TGTGCCAGCAGCTCCCCTGTTCGCGGGGGAAAACAAGAGACCCAGTACTTC. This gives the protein CASSSPVRGGKQETQYF.